This TCR beta chain was sequenced during a study of blood T cell repertoires in COVID-19. Study in general: The United States, Italy and Spain supplied acute and convalescent COVID-19 samples. Nucleic acid was either cDNA or gDNA, and it came from T cells, B-cell-depleted T cells, or PBMCs.

Assay used: immunoSEQ multiplex PCR; TCRdb lists only in-frame clones, some missing. The repertoire holds 300,000 to 400,000 clones, with approximately 90% as singletons. CDR1 is SGHTS, CDR2 YDEGEE, per germline. The length of the CDR3 is 16 residues. Germline trimming cut 4 bases from V and 5 bases from J; bases unmatched to any gene: 11. The receptor comes from a woman under 30 who had recovered from COVID-19. Material for sequencing was peripheral blood. The V and J genes are TRBV5-8 and TRBJ2-7; TRBD2 aligns across 11 bases. CDR3 in amino acids: CASSPHAGTSGDEQYV. CDR3 sequence (DNA): TGTGCCAGCAGCCCCCACGCCGGGACTAGCGGAGACGAGCAGTACGTC.